Below, 21 T cell receptor beta chains from the same sample are listed, as sequenced in a study of blood T cell repertoires in COVID-19. Libraries were prepared by immunoSEQ multiplex PCR; TCRdb keeps only in-frame clonotypes and omits some of them. The table has roughly 290,000 clones, over 75% seen once. Sequencing was carried out using peripheral blood. These receptors came from a woman aged 25 to 39 with COVID-19, enrolled during active disease.

The rearrangement links TRBV6-4 to TRBJ2-2, with a possible D match to TRBD2 (6 bases). V lost 0 bases to trimming and J lost 3 bases, with 11 bases between them. This CDR3 contains 16 residues. Germline V gene data show CDR1 as MRHNA and CDR2 as SNTAGT. DNA for the CDR3: TGTGCCAGCAGTGACTCTATAGTAGCGGACACCGGGGAGCTGTTTTTT. As protein: CASSDSIVADTGELFF.

The rearrangement uses TRBV6-2 or TRBV6-3 and TRBJ2-3; TRBD1 aligns across 9 bases. The CDR3 loop spans 18 amino acids. With V trimmed by 2 bases and J by 2 bases, 11 bases remained unmatched. CDR1 and CDR2 (germline): MNHEY, SVGEGT. The CDR3 reads CASSYPPSGTGNTDTQYF. Here the CDR3 DNA reads TGTGCCAGCAGTTACCCGCCTTCTGGGACAGGGAACACAGATACGCAGTATTTT.

The genes are TRBV3-1 (or the pseudogene TRBV3-2) and TRBJ2-7, with D possibly TRBD1 on 5 matching bases. Germline loops: CDR1 LGHDT, CDR2 YNNKEL (reference sequence). The CDR3 loop spans 13 amino acids. V lost 6 bases and J lost 2, with 11 bases in between. CDR3 sequence (DNA): TGTGCCAGCAGGGGAACAGGAGCCTACGAGCAGTACTTC. It encodes CASRGTGAYEQYF.

This chain links TRBV6-5 with TRBJ2-1; 13 bases match TRBD2. V was pared by 6 bases and J by 10 bases, with 9 bases of the junction left unmatched. The CDR3 consists of 15 residues. Germline V gene lookup returns CDR1 MNHEY and CDR2 SVGAGI. The CDR3 DNA reads TGTGCCAGCAGCCCCTTTACTAGCGGGAGGGCGGAGCAGTTCTTC. This codes for CASSPFTSGRAEQFF.

This clone was seen a few times. The CDR3 loop reads CASSAEIQGGTEAFF. DNA of the CDR3: TGCGCCAGCAGCGCCGAGATCCAGGGAGGAACTGAAGCTTTCTTT. The chain links TRBV5-1 to TRBJ1-1, with a tentative D call TRBD1 (5 bases). Trimming removed 4 bases at V and 5 bases at J, with 18 bases between. Germline V gives CDR1 SGHRS, CDR2 YFSETQ. The CDR3 length is 15 residues.

This chain uses TRBV5-6 with TRBJ2-7; possibly TRBD1 for D (6 bases). The V gene's germline CDR1 is SGHDT and CDR2 YYEEEE. The CDR3 contains 14 residues. V was cut by 1 base and J by 2 bases, with 10 bases left in between. CDR3 residues: CASSLWGLAYEQYF. For the CDR3, the DNA is TGTGCCAGCAGCTTGTGGGGGCTCGCCTACGAGCAGTACTTC.

A few counts support this clone. This rearrangement joins TRBV30 to TRBJ1-5, with D unresolved. The germline V and J ends were trimmed by 2 bases and 6 bases, with 11 bases remaining between them. The CDR3 is 13 amino acids. Looked up from germline, CDR1 is GTSNPN and CDR2 is SVGIG (reference sequence). CDR3 residues: CAWSNGEGQPQHF. The CDR3 DNA reads TGTGCCTGGAGTAACGGGGAGGGTCAGCCCCAGCATTTT. The complete variable domain, with remaining parts taken from reference TRBV30 and TRBJ1-5, reads SQTIHQWPATLVQPVGSPLSLECTVEGTSNPNLYWYRQAAGRGLQLLFYSVGIGQISSEVPQNLSASRPQDRQFILSSKKLLLSDSGFYLCAWSNGEGQPQHFGDGTRLSIL.

This clone was detected once. The chain carries TRBV7-9 and TRBJ2-5, with TRBD2 matching 12 bases. J gave up 0 bases and V 2 bases, and 7 bases lay outside the gene matches. CDR1 and CDR2 from the germline V gene are SEHNR and FQNEAQ (reference sequence). This CDR3 region has 18 residues. For the CDR3, the DNA is TGTGCCAGCAGCTTACGTGGACTAGCGGGACAGTACCAAGAGACCCAGTACTTC. Its protein product is CASSLRGLAGQYQETQYF. Together with reference TRBV7-9 and TRBJ2-5, the CDR3 gives the full variable domain: DTGVSQNPRHKITKRGQNVTFRCDPISEHNRLYWYRQTLGQGPEFLTYFQNEAQLEKSRLLSDRFSAERPKGSFSTLEIQRTEQGDSAMYLCASSLRGLAGQYQETQYFGPGTRLLVL.

This rearrangement joins TRBV7-8 to TRBJ1-5; D possibly corresponds to TRBD1 (6 bases). Trimming removed 2 bases at V and 3 bases at J, with 11 bases between. CDR3 size: 15 residues. Germline assignment: CDR1 SGHVS and CDR2 FQNEAQ. The CDR3 coding sequence is TGTGCCAGCAGCTTAAAAGGACAGCTCAATCAGCCCCAGCATTTT. Residues: CASSLKGQLNQPQHF.

This clone has a single count. This rearrangement joins TRBV19 to TRBJ2-1; 7 positions agree with TRBD1. CDR1 and CDR2 from the germline V gene are LNHDA and SQIVND (reference sequence). V lost 6 bases, J lost 0 bases, and 5 bases stayed unmatched. This CDR3 has 15 residues. Written as DNA, the CDR3 is TGTGCCAGTAGCCCGGACAGGAGCTCCTACAATGAGCAGTTCTTC. Encoded protein: CASSPDRSSYNEQFF.

CDR3 amino acids: CASSRSPDKGYTF. CDR3 in DNA: TGTGCCAGCAGCCGATCTCCGGACAAAGGCTACACCTTC. The J gene is TRBJ1-2, the V gene TRBV12-3 or TRBV12-4; tentative D call: TRBD1 (5 bases). The CDR3 has 13 amino acids. With 6 bases removed from V and 8 bases from J, the gap between germline ends came to 16 bases.

This sequence joins TRBV2 and TRBJ1-1, with D maybe TRBD1 (6 bases). The CDR3 loop spans 12 amino acids. V lost 9 bases and J 4 bases, leaving 12 bases between the germline ends. Germline V gene lookup returns CDR1 SNHLY and CDR2 FYNNEI. Here the CDR3 reads CASGQLSTEAFF. The CDR3 coding sequence is TGTGCCAGTGGACAGCTCAGCACTGAAGCTTTCTTT.

This rearrangement joins TRBV30 to TRBJ1-1; maybe TRBD1 (5 bases). Looked up from germline, CDR1 is GTSNPN and CDR2 is SVGIG (reference sequence). The CDR3 spans 14 residues. V was shortened by 8 bases and J by 1 base, with 17 bases between the two germline ends. The CDR3 loop reads CASLRVVANTEAFF. CDR3 DNA sequence: TGTGCCAGTCTCAGGGTTGTCGCGAACACTGAAGCTTTCTTT.

V is TRBV28 and J is TRBJ2-7; TRBD2 matches 8 bases. The J segment lost 0 bases and the V segment lost 6 bases, leaving 10 bases of the junction unmatched. The CDR3 is 16 amino acids. Germline V gene data show CDR1 as MDHEN and CDR2 as SYDVKM. The CDR3 DNA is TGTGCCAGCAGGTTAACTAGCGGAGGGAACTCCTACGAGCAGTACTTC. Translated, it gives CASRLTSGGNSYEQYF.

Details on this clone: At one boundary the junction diverges from the germline segment, which might be a read error. Written as DNA, the CDR3 is TGTGCCAGCAGTTACACCGAAATAGGAGGGGATGTCTTC. Its protein product is CASSYTEIGGDVF. This chain links TRBV6-6 with TRBJ2-7; D perhaps matches TRBD2 (6 bases). In germline, CDR1 is MNHNY, CDR2 SVGAGI (reference sequence). The CDR3 extends over 13 amino acids.

The J gene is TRBJ1-2, the V gene TRBV6-5, with 9 bases matching TRBD1. CDR3 size: 15 residues. The ends lost 2 bases at V and 4 bases at J; junction bases unmatched: 5. Germline V gives CDR1 MNHEY, CDR2 SVGAGI. CDR3 coding DNA: TGTGCCAGCAGTTACAGGACAGGGGTGATCTATGGCTACACCTTC. It specifies CASSYRTGVIYGYTF.

This chain links TRBV19 with TRBJ1-3; 7 bases match TRBD1. The V gene's germline CDR1 is LNHDA and CDR2 SQIVND (reference sequence). The CDR3 is made up of 13 amino acids. V lost 8 bases to trimming and J lost 4 bases; unmatched junction nucleotides: 5. The chain's CDR3 is CASGQARGNTIYF. In nucleotides, the CDR3 is TGTGCCAGTGGACAGGCGAGGGGAAACACCATATATTTT.

This clone turned up a few times. The chain uses TRBV4-3 and TRBJ1-1; maybe TRBD1 (5 bases). The length of the CDR3 is 15 residues. Trimming took 4 bases from V and 4 from J, leaving 16 bases between them. Germline CDR1 LGHNA, CDR2 YSLEER. The CDR3 loop reads CASSPAGAGGTEAFF. CDR3 nucleotides: TGCGCCAGCAGCCCCGCTGGGGCGGGGGGCACTGAAGCTTTCTTT.

The CDR3 DNA reads as TGTGCCAGCAGCTTGGGAGCGGGGCGGGAGCGTACCGGGGAGCTGTTTTTT. Protein sequence: CASSLGAGRERTGELFF. The chain carries TRBV5-5 and TRBJ2-2; 7 bases agree with TRBD2. The CDR3 runs 17 residues. Germline V lookup: CDR1 SGHKS, CDR2 YYEKEE (reference sequence). After removal of 0 bases from V and 5 bases from J, the junction contained 10 bases not matched to a gene.

The chain employs TRBV2 and TRBJ1-1; TRBD1 aligns across 10 bases. The V gene's germline CDR1 is SNHLY and CDR2 FYNNEI. Germline trimming cut 5 bases from V and 1 base from J; bases unmatched to any gene: 1. This CDR3 is built from 14 residues. The CDR3, as DNA: TGTGCCAGCAGTCGGGACAGGGGGAACACTGAAGCTTTCTTT. It yields the protein CASSRDRGNTEAFF.

In this sample, this clone turned up once. This chain joins TRBV5-5 and TRBJ2-2; TRBD2 might be the D (6 bases). CDR1 is SGHKS, CDR2 YYEKEE, per germline (reference sequence). Trimming shortened V by 4 bases and J by 0 bases, and 13 bases separated the two germline ends. The CDR3 length is 16 residues. CDR3 sequence reads: CASSPEGRTNTGELFF. The CDR3 DNA follows: TGTGCCAGCAGCCCGGAGGGACGGACGAACACCGGGGAGCTGTTTTTT.